The present entry profiles one TCR beta chain with its context. Its antigen is not yet known. Nothing much larger sits one base from this clone, and base qualities are not available. To prepare the library, the immunoSEQ multiplex PCR assay was applied. Adaptive Biotechnologies carried out TCRB amplification, library preparation, sequencing and preliminary bioinformatics at Survey level resolution. For TCRB sequencing, genomic DNA from sorted cTfh populations was amplified by multiplex PCR. As for the authors' bioinformatics: Clonality was computed in R as 1 minus normalized Shannon entropy; the Gini index was calculated with the R package ineq. To get the overlap score, the summed counts of shared sequences were divided by the total counts of all sequences in both of the compared samples. Fisher's exact test, with an assumed theoretical repertoire of 10^7 TCRB sequences, was used to assess the significance of shared clonotypes. TCRdb re-hosts the immuneACCESS table, in-frame sequences only. Its copies lack some clones; in the studies checked, an unresolved V gene accounts for under half of them, and the cause for the rest is not known. That table is the source of V, J and clone size, and D and trimming were worked out from the DNA. This sample gives roughly 15,000 clones in total; 84% of them show up just once. The ten biggest clones cover approximately 1.2% of the sample.

The data originate from a study of follicular helper T cells after annual influenza vaccination (dated by TCRdb to 2016 to 2017). About the investigation overall: Blood was collected on days 0, 7 and 28 after each seasonal influenza vaccination. One week after vaccination, a second recruited cohort of 11 to 12 subjects (Table S1) displayed a similar ICOS+CD38+ cTfh response. Multi-year samples were obtained from about 6 subjects, with two vaccination seasons covered for a few subjects and three seasons covered for two subjects. Some subjects were followed across successive annual vaccinations spanning the 2013-2014, 2014-2015 and 2015-2016 seasons to study recall of cTfh clones. The 2015 samples were processed right after collection, while the 2013-2014 samples were cryopreserved.

Trimming takes 5 bases from V and 0 bases from J, and the germline ends sit 5 bases apart. Counted from cysteine to phenylalanine, this CDR3 has 14 amino acids. The sequence is cut down to CDR3 DNA, 42 bases in frame from base 1. Via the germline V gene, CDR1 is MNHEY and CDR2 SVGAGI. The sample's time point label, decoded: 2014-2015 season, 7 days after vaccination. Adults were given seasonal inactivated influenza vaccine (Fluvarix), and sorted blood CD4 subsets were followed by TCRB sequencing before and after vaccination. To be eligible, subjects had to be community-dwelling and could not have received an influenza vaccine during the previous 6 months. Reasons for exclusion included contraindications to influenza vaccine, substance abuse, HIV/AIDS, active malignancy, immunomodulatory medication, and active illness such as respiratory infection. At each time point, about 35 to 100 mL of blood was collected. Non-naive CD4+CXCR5+PD-1+ cells were defined as circulating Tfh and were sorted into ICOS+CD38+ and ICOS-CD38- fractions. Either Ficoll-Paque PLUS or SepMate separation was used to isolate PBMC. Before DNA extraction, cell subsets were sorted from PBMC on a BD FACS Aria.

General conclusions and limits of the study: Rare clonotypes could not be sampled because productive TCRB sequences were recovered from only roughly 9.5-20% of the analyzed cells. Day 7 ICOS+CD38+ clones were most often found later in ICOS-CD38- cTfh, suggesting that subset may serve as a memory reservoir. ICOS+CD38+ cTfh clonality correlated with the frequency of that population, and its change correlated with the change in circulating plasmablast frequency. With successive annual vaccinations, a recurrent oligoclonal ICOS+CD38+ cTfh response was recalled, and this response contained tetramer and AIM influenza-specific clonotypes.

The V gene is TRBV6-5 and the J gene is TRBJ1-6; the D gene lacks a confident call. The sequence was obtained from an adult who received the influenza vaccine. Sequencing was performed on CXCR5+ CD38- circulating T follicular helper cells from blood, taken 7 days after influenza vaccination. Per the publication, the cell subset or site label means: circulating Tfh, non-naive CD4+CXCR5+PD-1+ (ICOS+CD38+ or ICOS-CD38-). The nucleotide sequence reads as follows: TGTGCCAGCAGTCAGGCCTCCTATAATTCACCCCTCCACTTT. Translated, this is CASSQASYNSPLHF.